A selection of T cell receptor beta chains follows, all from one sample in a study of blood T cell repertoires in COVID-19. Profiling relied on immunoSEQ multiplex PCR, and the TCRdb table lists in-frame clones only, not all of them. The sample shows 15,000 to 20,000 clones, around 92% of them seen only once. The specimen was peripheral blood. The receptors originated from a human donor in a cohort sampled during active COVID-19. Both conserved end residues are part of each CDR3. The order of the fields is D gene, clone size, J gene, CDR3 length, V gene, CDR3 DNA, CDR3 protein. The D gene is left open where the match is weak. The size entry is marked missing in some rows and otherwise reads once, few, many or a size class.

>TRBD2|-|TRBJ2-1|14|TRBV11-2
TGTGCAACTTGCCCCGGGGCGGGGGACAATGAGCAGTTCTTC
CATCPGAGDNEQFF
>TRBD1|-|TRBJ2-5|13|TRBV9
TGTGCCAGCAACGCAGGGGGCTGGGAGACCCAGTACTTC
CASNAGGWETQYF
>TRBD2|-|TRBJ2-3|15|TRBV5-4
TGTGCCAGCAGCTTTAGCGGGCCTAGCACAGATACGCAGTATTTT
CASSFSGPSTDTQYF
>-|once|TRBJ2-1|14|TRBV4-3
TGCGCCAGCAGCCAAATGACCTGGGACACTGAGCAGTTCTTC
CASSQMTWDTEQFF
>-|once|TRBJ2-5|15|TRBV15
TGTGCCACCAGCAGAGAAGCAGGGGTCGTAGAGACCCAGTACTTC
CATSREAGVVETQYF
>TRBD1|-|TRBJ2-1|13|TRBV10-1
TGCGCCAGCAGTGACAGGGGGCGTAATGAGCAGTTCTTC
CASSDRGRNEQFF
>TRBD1|-|TRBJ2-1|16|TRBV28
TGTGCCAGCAGTTTACCCGGGACAGCGCCCTACAATGAGCAGTTCTTC
CASSLPGTAPYNEQFF
>-|-|TRBJ1-6|16|TRBV4-3
TGCGCCAGCAGCCAAGATCTGGGACAAGCCCGGTCACCCCTCCACTTT
CASSQDLGQARSPLHF
>-|-|TRBJ1-5|12|TRBV12-3/TRBV12-4
TGTGCCAGCAGTTTTTCCTATCAGCCCCAGCATTTT
CASSFSYQPQHF
>TRBD1|once|TRBJ2-3|17|TRBV3-1/TRBV3-2
TGTGCCAGCAGCCATGCAGGACAGGGGGCGATCACAGATACGCAGTATTTT
CASSHAGQGAITDTQYF
>-|-|TRBJ2-7|14|TRBV18
TGTGCCAGCTCACCATCACAGACTACCTACGAGCAGTACTTC
CASSPSQTTYEQYF
>TRBD1|-|TRBJ1-4|11|TRBV20-1
TGCAGTGCGGGGACAGCCGAAAAACTGTTTTTT
CSAGTAEKLFF
>TRBD2|-|TRBJ2-3|17|TRBV29-1
TGCAGCGTTGAAGTTCGGGGGGGGTGGTACGGCACAGATACGCAGTATTTT
CSVEVRGGWYGTDTQYF
>-|-|TRBJ1-1|12|TRBV19
TGTGCCACCCGTCCGGGAAACACTGAAGCTTTCTTT
CATRPGNTEAFF
>TRBD1|-|TRBJ1-1|15|TRBV6-2/TRBV6-3
TGTGCCAGCAGTTACGATCGACAGGGGGCCGCTGAAGCTTTCTTT
CASSYDRQGAAEAFF
>-|-|TRBJ2-7|15|TRBV28
TGTGCCAGCAGCCCCGGGTTGGAGATTGCACGCGAGCAGTACTTC
CASSPGLEIAREQYF
>TRBD1|once|TRBJ1-1|16|TRBV7-2
TGTGCCAGCAGCTCCGTTCTAGGACAGGGTTTCGCTGAAGCTTTCTTT
CASSSVLGQGFAEAFF
>-|-|TRBJ1-4|14|TRBV19
TGTGCCAGTAGTATGGGGACTTCAGCGGAAAAACTGTTTTTT
CASSMGTSAEKLFF
>-|-|TRBJ2-5|14|TRBV10-2
TGCGCCAGCAGCTCCGGCGGGGTCCAAGAGACCCAGTACTTC
CASSSGGVQETQYF
>-|-|TRBJ1-2|13|TRBV6-5
TGTGCCAGCAGTTTCGCTGCGAACTATGGCTACACCTTC
CASSFAANYGYTF
>TRBD1|-|TRBJ1-5|14|TRBV7-2
TGTGCCAGCAGTCACGGACAGGGGGAGCAGCCCCAGCATTTT
CASSHGQGEQPQHF
>TRBD1|-|TRBJ2-7|13|TRBV5-1
TGCGCCAGCAGTTTGGGACAGTCCTACGAGCAGTACTTC
CASSLGQSYEQYF
>TRBD2|-|TRBJ2-1|16|TRBV7-9
TGTGCCAGCAGCCCCACGAGGGGACTAGCGGACAATGAGCAGTTCTTC
CASSPTRGLADNEQFF
>TRBD1|-|TRBJ1-4|15|TRBV7-6
TGTGCCAGCAGCTTAGTCGGGACAGGGGGCGAAAAACTGTTTTTT
CASSLVGTGGEKLFF
>TRBD1|few|TRBJ1-5|14|TRBV18
TGTGCCAGCTCACCAACAGGGGGCAATCAGCCCCAGCATTTT
CASSPTGGNQPQHF
>TRBD2|once|TRBJ2-5|14|TRBV3-1/TRBV3-2
TGTGCCAGCAGCCCCCAACTAGCGGCCGGGCCCAAGCACTTC
CASSPQLAAGPKHF
>TRBD1|-|TRBJ1-1|15|TRBV19
TGTGCCAGTAGTAACAGGGGGCCTTGGCGTACTGAAGCTTTCTTT
CASSNRGPWRTEAFF
>-|-|TRBJ2-5|15|TRBV19
TGTGCCAGTAGTATTAGCAGGGGTAATTTCGAGACCCAGTACTTC
CASSISRGNFETQYF
>-|-|TRBJ1-1|13|TRBV7-2
TGTGCCAGCAGCTTATCAGGGAACACTGAAGCTTTCTTT
CASSLSGNTEAFF
>TRBD1|-|TRBJ2-1|12|TRBV5-4
TGTGCCAGCAGCCCGGGACAGGGGGGGGTGTTCTTC
CASSPGQGGVFF
>TRBD2|-|TRBJ2-7|19|TRBV7-2
TGTGCCAGCAGCTTAACTCTCGTGACTAGCGGGGGGAGCTCCTACGAGCAGTACTTC
CASSLTLVTSGGSSYEQYF
>TRBD2|-|TRBJ2-1|17|TRBV7-8
TGTGCCAGCAGCTTAGTGGCTAGCGGGCCAATCGGCAATGAGCAGTTCTTC
CASSLVASGPIGNEQFF
>-|-|TRBJ2-3|14|TRBV9
TGTGCCAGCAGCGTAGCCGGGAGCACAGATACGCAGTATTTT
CASSVAGSTDTQYF
>TRBD1|-|TRBJ1-4|13|TRBV27
TGTGCCAGCAGCGGACAGGGGGGGGAAAAACTGTTTTTT
CASSGQGGEKLFF
>-|-|TRBJ1-5|18|TRBV7-8
TGTGCCAGCAGCTCATCCCGCTACCTGAGAAGACATGATCAGCCCCAGCATTTT
CASSSSRYLRRHDQPQHF
>TRBD1|-|TRBJ2-7|14|TRBV11-2
TGTGCCAGCACCAGGGACAGGCTAGCCTACGAGCAGTACTTC
CASTRDRLAYEQYF
>TRBD2|-|TRBJ2-1|16|TRBV9
TGTGCCAGCAGCCCCCGACTAGCGGGAGGATACAATGAGCAGTTCTTC
CASSPRLAGGYNEQFF
>TRBD1|-|TRBJ2-7|16|TRBV5-6
TGTGCCAGCACCCCTGGACAGGAGACGAGTCCTTACGAGCAGTACTTC
CASTPGQETSPYEQYF
>TRBD1|-|TRBJ1-1|14|TRBV2
TGTGCCAGCAGGCCGGGACAGCTGAACACTGAAGCTTTCTTT
CASRPGQLNTEAFF
>TRBD1|-|TRBJ2-5|17|TRBV24-1
TGTGCCACCAGTGATCAACGGACAGGGTTTGGAGAAGAGACCCAGTACTTC
CATSDQRTGFGEETQYF
>TRBD2|-|TRBJ2-7|14|TRBV20-1
TGCAGTGCTAGTTTGTCTAGCGGGAGATACGAGCAGTACTTC
CSASLSSGRYEQYF
>-|-|TRBJ1-3|17|TRBV4-2
TGTGCCAGCAGCCAAGGGGAGGGCCCAAGCTCTGGAAACACCATATATTTT
CASSQGEGPSSGNTIYF
>TRBD1|-|TRBJ1-2|16|TRBV28
TGTGCCAGCAGTGCCGGGACAGGGATTAGGAACTATGGCTACACCTTC
CASSAGTGIRNYGYTF
>-|-|TRBJ1-4|17|TRBV9
TGTGCCAGCAGCGGGCCTGGGGGGGCCGGAACGAATGAAAAACTGTTTTTT
CASSGPGGAGTNEKLFF
>TRBD2|once|TRBJ2-7|14|TRBV5-1
TGCGCCAGCAGCTTGGGGGAGGGAACCTACGAGCAGTACTTC
CASSLGEGTYEQYF
>-|-|TRBJ2-5|15|TRBV9
TGTGCCAGCAGCGCCGGGAACAGAAAAAAAGAGACCCAGTACTTC
CASSAGNRKKETQYF
>TRBD1|-|TRBJ2-3|15|TRBV13
TGTGCCAGCAGCGGGGGACAGGGAATTCCAGATACGCAGTATTTT
CASSGGQGIPDTQYF
>-|-|TRBJ1-1|14|TRBV2
TGTGCCAGCAGCGATATACAGAGAGGGACTGAAGCTTTCTTT
CASSDIQRGTEAFF
>-|-|TRBJ1-4|19|TRBV28
TGTGCCAGCAGCCACTACTCTTCCGCCGGGGGTATGGCTAATGAAAAACTGTTTTTT
CASSHYSSAGGMANEKLFF
>-|-|TRBJ2-7|16|TRBV6-2/TRBV6-3
TGTGCCAGCAGCCACTTTAAGGCGGCCTACTCCTACGAGCAGTACTTC
CASSHFKAAYSYEQYF
>TRBD1|-|TRBJ2-7|14|TRBV5-1
TGCGCCAGCAGCCCTGGGACAGGCACCTACGAGCAGTACTTC
CASSPGTGTYEQYF
>TRBD1|-|TRBJ2-5|15|TRBV4-3
TGCGCCAGCAGCCAACCGGGACAGGCCCAAGAGACCCAGTACTTC
CASSQPGQAQETQYF
>-|-|TRBJ2-2|16|TRBV9
TGTGCCAGCAGCGTAGGAAGTACAACGAACACCGGGGAGCTGTTTTTT
CASSVGSTTNTGELFF
>-|-|TRBJ2-1|14|TRBV4-3
TGCGCCAGCAGCCAAGACGGAGGGAACAATGAGCAGTTCTTC
CASSQDGGNNEQFF
>-|-|TRBJ1-2|12|TRBV10-3
TGTGCCATCAGTGCTGGCAGCTATGGCTACACCTTC
CAISAGSYGYTF